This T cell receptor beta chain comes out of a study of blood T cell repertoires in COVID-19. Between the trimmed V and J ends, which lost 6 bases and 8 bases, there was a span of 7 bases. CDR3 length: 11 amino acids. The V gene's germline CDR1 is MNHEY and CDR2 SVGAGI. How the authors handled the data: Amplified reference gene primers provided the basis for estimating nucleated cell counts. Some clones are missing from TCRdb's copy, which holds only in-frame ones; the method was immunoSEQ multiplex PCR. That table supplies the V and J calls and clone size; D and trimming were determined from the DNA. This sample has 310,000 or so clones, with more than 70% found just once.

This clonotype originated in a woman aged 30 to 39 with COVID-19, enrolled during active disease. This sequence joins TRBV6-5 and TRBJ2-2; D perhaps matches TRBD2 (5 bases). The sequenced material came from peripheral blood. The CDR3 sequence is CASRRGGELFF. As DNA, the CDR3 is TGTGCCAGCAGACGAGGGGGGGAGCTGTTTTTT.